The 15 T cell receptor beta chains listed next were all sequenced from one sample in a study of blood T cells in healthy people across ages. With a J-beta primer mix and a sample-barcoded 5' primer, a second PCR ran roughly 6 to 11 cycles. Each CDR3 protein gets one entry after TCRdb re-called the 5' RACE reads with MiXCR. Altogether about 670,000 distinct CDR3 sequences are present, 45% to 60% being singletons, with the ten largest covering about 14%. The sequenced material came from blood. The receptors were sampled from a woman at least 80 years old in good health.

This clonotype was picked up many times. V and J are TRBV2 and TRBJ2-1; D is unresolved. Germline V gene sequence: CDR1 SNHLY, CDR2 FYNNEI. V dropped 4 bases and J dropped 6 bases, with 13 bases sitting between them. The CDR3 has 14 residues. In nucleotides, the CDR3 is TGTGCCAGCAGTGTCGTGGTCAGTCCCAATGAGCAGTTCTTC. It is translated as CASSVVVSPNEQFF.

This clonotype was detected a few times. The V and J genes are TRBV29-1 and TRBJ2-1; 7 bases line up with TRBD2. There are 12 residues in the CDR3. Germline V lookup: CDR1 SQVTM, CDR2 ANQGSEA. CDR3 loop: CRVKSGVSEQFF. The DNA for the CDR3 is TGCAGGGTGAAAAGCGGGGTGAGTGAGCAGTTCTTC.

The chain couples TRBV5-1 to TRBJ1-1, with TRBD1 identical over 8 bases. CDR1 and CDR2 (germline): SGHRS, YFSETQ. CDR3 length: 14 residues. J was trimmed by 0 bases and V by 5 bases; bases with no gene match: 3. CDR3 amino acids: CASRQGALNTEAFF. DNA of the CDR3: TGCGCCAGCAGGCAGGGGGCTTTGAACACTGAAGCTTTCTTT.

This clonotype occurred many times. The V call is TRBV7-3, the J call TRBJ2-1; TRBD2 aligns across 7 bases. The CDR3 consists of 15 residues. Germline loops: CDR1 SGHTA, CDR2 FQGTGA. V was pared by 3 bases and J by 0 bases, with 2 bases of the junction left unmatched. DNA of the CDR3: TGTGCCAGCAGCTTGCGGGGGAGCTCCTACAATGAGCAGTTCTTC. It codes for CASSLRGSSYNEQFF.

For the CDR3, the DNA is TGCAGCGCCGTAGGACCCGGAGGGGAGACCCAGTACTTC. It translates to CSAVGPGGETQYF. The chain combines TRBV29-1 with TRBJ2-5; D perhaps matches TRBD2 (6 bases). The CDR3 consists of 13 residues. V dropped 7 bases and J dropped 5 bases, with 17 bases sitting between them. Per the germline V gene, CDR1 is SQVTM and CDR2 is ANQGSEA.

This clonotype was picked up many times. V is TRBV5-1 and J is TRBJ2-3; D might be TRBD1 or TRBD2, each matching 5 bases. The length of the CDR3 is 16 residues. Germline CDR1 reads SGHRS; CDR2 reads YFSETQ. Trimming stripped 4 bases from V and 2 bases from J, with 17 bases between. This CDR3 is CASSPFPGRNTDTQYF. The CDR3 DNA sequence: TGCGCCAGCAGCCCTTTTCCGGGACGGAACACAGATACGCAGTATTTT. The whole variable domain, filled in from reference TRBV5-1 and TRBJ2-3, reads KAGVTQTPRYLIKTRGQQVTLSCSPISGHRSVSWYQQTPGQGLQFLFEYFSETQRNKGNFPGRFSGRQFSNSRSEMNVSTLELGDSALYLCASSPFPGRNTDTQYFGPGTRLTVL.

This clonotype has a count of ten or more. V gene TRBV29-1 combines with J gene TRBJ2-5; D gene uncertain. Germline loops: CDR1 SQVTM, CDR2 ANQGSEA. CDR3 size: 11 residues. V gave up 7 bases and J gave up 5 bases, with 11 bases separating them. The DNA of the CDR3 is TGCAGCGCCGAGGCTCTGGAGACCCAGTACTTC. This encodes CSAEALETQYF.

V gene TRBV5-1 combines with J gene TRBJ2-7; 7 bases match TRBD1. The junction had 18 bases not matched to a gene; V was cut back by 5 bases and J by 7 bases. Germline CDR1 is SGHRS and CDR2 is YFSETQ. The CDR3 consists of 16 residues. CDR3 residues: CASSEYRGVPRLEQYF. The DNA for the CDR3 is TGCGCCAGCAGTGAATACAGGGGCGTTCCTAGGTTGGAGCAGTACTTC.

The gene calls are TRBV5-1 and TRBJ1-2; 7 nucleotides align to TRBD1. Germline trimming cut 4 bases from V and 2 bases from J; bases unmatched to any gene: 20. CDR1 SGHRS and CDR2 YFSETQ come from the germline V gene. CDR3 length: 19 residues. The DNA for the CDR3 is TGCGCCAGCAGCGTCACCGGGACAGTGTCCATACTCTCAAACTATGGCTACACCTTC. It is translated as CASSVTGTVSILSNYGYTF.

This chain joins TRBV4-2 and TRBJ2-7, with TRBD2 matching 7 bases. The better agreement between TRBJ2-1 and the DNA end casts doubt on the J call. Per the germline V gene, CDR1 is LGHNA and CDR2 is YNFKEQ. CDR3 length: 13 residues. The CDR3 region is CASSQGEGSEQFF. As DNA, the CDR3 is TGTGCCAGCAGCCAAGGGGAGGGTAGTGAGCAGTTCTTC.

This clonotype was detected ten times or more. This chain connects TRBV29-1 to TRBJ2-5; D not certain. Trimming left V 4 bases short and J 5 bases short, with 11 bases between. The CDR3 totals 12 residues. Looked up from germline, CDR1 is SQVTM and CDR2 is ANQGSEA. CDR3 amino acids: CSVGVGLETQYF. The CDR3 DNA sequence: TGCAGCGTTGGAGTAGGGCTGGAGACCCAGTACTTC.

The chain employs TRBV29-1 and TRBJ1-5; D possibly corresponds to TRBD1 (6 bases). V lost 4 bases and J lost 0, with 16 bases in between. This CDR3 spans 16 amino acids. Germline V gives CDR1 SQVTM, CDR2 ANQGSEA. The CDR3 nucleotides are TGCAGCGTTGTGTGGCAGGGGACTTATAGCAATCAGCCCCAGCATTTT. Translating gives CSVVWQGTYSNQPQHF.

Notes on this clonotype: A read error may explain this, as a much larger clone is one base away. This sequence joins TRBV2 and TRBJ2-1, with D hard to call. CDR1 is SNHLY and CDR2 is FYNNEI in the germline V gene. This CDR3 region has 15 residues. CDR3 nucleotides: TGTGCCAGCACCCCGAGAAGGTCTACATACAGTGAGCAGTTCTTC. Amino acid sequence: CASTPRRSTYSEQFF.

The chain couples TRBV20-1 to TRBJ1-4; D gene ambiguous. V lost 3 bases, J lost 8 bases, and 16 bases lay in between. Germline lookup yields CDR1 DFQATT and CDR2 SNEGSKA (reference sequence). The CDR3 length is 14 residues. CDR3 amino acids: CSASEPPQGEKLFF. The CDR3 nucleotides read TGCAGTGCTAGCGAGCCTCCCCAAGGGGAAAAACTGTTTTTT.

This clonotype was counted a few times. The chain couples TRBV24-1 to TRBJ2-6, with 8 bases fitting TRBD2. Per germline, CDR1 KGHDR and CDR2 SFDVKD. There are 20 residues in the CDR3. V shed 0 bases, J shed 2 bases, and the junction held 11 bases outside the gene matches. The CDR3 region is CATSDLREGLICPGANVLTF. CDR3 nucleotides: TGTGCCACCAGTGATTTGCGGGAGGGTCTAATCTGTCCTGGGGCCAACGTCCTGACTTTC.